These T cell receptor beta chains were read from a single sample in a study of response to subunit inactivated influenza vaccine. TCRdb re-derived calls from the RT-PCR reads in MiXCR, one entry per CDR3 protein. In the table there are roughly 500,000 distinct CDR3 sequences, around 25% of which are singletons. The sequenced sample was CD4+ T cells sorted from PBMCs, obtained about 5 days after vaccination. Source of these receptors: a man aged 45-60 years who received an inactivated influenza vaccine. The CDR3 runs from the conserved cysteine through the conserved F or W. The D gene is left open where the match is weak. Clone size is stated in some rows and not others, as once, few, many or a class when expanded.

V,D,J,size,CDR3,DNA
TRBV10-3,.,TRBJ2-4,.,CAISESISGKNIQYF,TGTGCCATCAGTGAGTCGATTTCAGGAAAAAACATTCAGTACTTC
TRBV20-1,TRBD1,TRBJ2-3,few,CSAGTGTDTQYF,TGCAGTGCTGGGACAGGCACAGATACGCAGTATTTT
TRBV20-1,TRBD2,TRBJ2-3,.,CSARDPLAEHYTDTQYF,TGCAGTGCTAGAGACCCACTAGCGGAGCACTACACAGATACGCAGTATTTT
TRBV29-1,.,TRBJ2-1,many,CSVLGSSYNEQFF,TGCAGCGTTCTAGGTTCCTCCTACAATGAGCAGTTCTTC
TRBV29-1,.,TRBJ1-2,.,CSFTGGIWRGYTF,TGCAGCTTCACCGGCGGGATCTGGAGGGGCTACACCTTC
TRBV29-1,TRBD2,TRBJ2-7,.,CSAARAGGAYEQYF,TGCAGCGCCGCTCGGGCGGGGGGTGCCTACGAGCAGTACTTC
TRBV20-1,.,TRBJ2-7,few,CSATDKGQGFEQYF,TGCAGTGCTACGGACAAAGGGCAGGGGTTCGAGCAGTACTTC
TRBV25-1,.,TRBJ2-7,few,CASKVRGDEQYF,TGTGCCAGCAAAGTCAGGGGTGACGAGCAGTACTTC
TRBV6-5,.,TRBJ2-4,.,CASSSQGRNIQYF,TGTGCCAGCAGTTCGCAGGGGAGAAACATTCAGTACTTC
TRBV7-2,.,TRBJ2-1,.,CASSLGGGLDEQFF,TGTGCCAGCAGCTTAGGAGGGGGTTTGGATGAGCAGTTCTTC
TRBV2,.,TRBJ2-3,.,CASSADRVPSTDTQYF,TGTGCCAGCAGTGCGGATCGGGTCCCTAGCACAGATACGCAGTATTTT
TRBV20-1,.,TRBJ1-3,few,CSATDRGFGNTIYF,TGCAGTGCTACCGACCGGGGGTTTGGAAACACCATATATTTT
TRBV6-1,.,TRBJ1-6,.,CASTQGYSPLHF,TGTGCCAGCACTCAGGGATATTCACCCCTCCACTTT
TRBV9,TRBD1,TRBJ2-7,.,CASSVDSGGREQYF,TGTGCCAGCAGCGTCGATTCAGGGGGCAGGGAGCAGTACTTC
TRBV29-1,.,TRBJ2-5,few,CSVSRGWETQYF,TGCAGCGTCAGCCGGGGTTGGGAGACCCAGTACTTC
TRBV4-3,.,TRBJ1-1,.,CASSQRRGIEAFF,TGCGCCAGCAGCCAGAGGCGGGGAATTGAAGCTTTCTTT
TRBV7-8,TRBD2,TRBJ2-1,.,CASSLGISGSFNEQFF,TGTGCCAGCAGCTTAGGTATTAGCGGGAGTTTCAATGAGCAGTTCTTC
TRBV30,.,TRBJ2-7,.,CAWSVRQKQYF,TGTGCCTGGAGTGTACGACAGAAGCAGTACTTC
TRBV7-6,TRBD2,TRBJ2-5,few,CASSLAELAGKETQYF,TGTGCCAGCAGCTTAGCCGAGCTAGCGGGGAAAGAGACCCAGTACTTC
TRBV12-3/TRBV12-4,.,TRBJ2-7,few,CASRETSSYEQYF,TGTGCCAGCCGGGAAACTAGTTCCTACGAGCAGTACTTC
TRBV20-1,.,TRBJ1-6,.,CSARDRDTSYNSPLHF,TGCAGTGCTAGAGATCGGGATACCTCCTATAATTCACCCCTCCACTTT
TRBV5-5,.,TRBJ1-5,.,CASSLAPPNSNQPQHF,TGTGCCAGCAGCTTGGCGCCTCCCAATAGCAATCAGCCCCAGCATTTT
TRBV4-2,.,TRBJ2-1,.,CASSQDLNEQFF,TGTGCCAGCAGCCAAGATCTCAATGAGCAGTTCTTC
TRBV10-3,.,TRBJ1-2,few,CATQLEANYGYTF,TGTGCCACCCAGTTGGAGGCTAACTATGGCTACACCTTC
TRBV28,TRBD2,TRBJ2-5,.,CASSLAGGGPQETQYF,TGTGCCAGCAGTTTAGCGGGAGGGGGCCCTCAAGAGACCCAGTACTTC
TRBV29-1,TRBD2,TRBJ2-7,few,CSVEGTGTSRFGQYF,TGCAGCGTTGAAGGGACCGGGACTAGCAGGTTCGGGCAGTACTTC
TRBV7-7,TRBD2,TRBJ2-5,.,CASSSFSGGKETQYF,TGTGCTAGCAGCTCGTTTAGCGGGGGGAAAGAGACCCAGTACTTC
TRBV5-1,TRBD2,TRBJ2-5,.,CASSAGTSFETQYF,TGCGCCAGCAGCGCAGGGACTAGTTTCGAGACCCAGTACTTC
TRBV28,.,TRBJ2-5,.,CASSFSRGAVRGTQYF,TGTGCCAGCAGTTTTTCCCGGGGGGCCGTACGCGGGACCCAGTACTTC
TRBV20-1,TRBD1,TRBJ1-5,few,CSASSGGSQPQHF,TGCAGTGCCAGCTCAGGGGGGAGTCAGCCCCAGCATTTT
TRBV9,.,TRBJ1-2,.,CASTAGLIANYGYTF,TGTGCCAGCACCGCCGGGCTTATAGCTAACTATGGCTACACCTTC
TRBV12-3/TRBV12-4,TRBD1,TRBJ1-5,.,CASSFGQGFNQPQHF,TGTGCCAGCAGTTTCGGACAGGGTTTCAATCAGCCCCAGCATTTT
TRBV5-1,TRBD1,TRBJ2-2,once,CASSPTDRAGTGELFF,TGCGCCAGCAGCCCTACCGACAGGGCCGGGACCGGGGAGCTGTTTTTT
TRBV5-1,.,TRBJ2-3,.,CASSPGTANMNTDTQYF,TGCGCCAGCAGCCCCGGGACGGCGAACATGAACACAGATACGCAGTATTTT
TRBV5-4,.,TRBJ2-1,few,CASSPRGGGTNEQFF,TGTGCCAGCAGCCCCAGGGGGGGTGGGACGAATGAGCAGTTCTTC
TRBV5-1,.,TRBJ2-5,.,CASSVTPTGQETQYF,TGCGCCAGCAGCGTAACCCCGACAGGCCAAGAGACCCAGTACTTC
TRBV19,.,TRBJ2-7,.,CASSIVVGSYEQYF,TGTGCCAGTAGTATCGTGGTCGGTTCCTACGAGCAGTACTTC
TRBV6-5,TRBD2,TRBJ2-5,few,CASSYHRTSGRQETQYF,TGTGCCAGCAGTTACCACCGAACTAGCGGGCGCCAAGAGACCCAGTACTTC
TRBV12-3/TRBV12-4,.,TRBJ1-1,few,CASSPQGPSAAFF,TGTGCCAGCAGTCCTCAGGGGCCGAGCGCAGCTTTCTTT
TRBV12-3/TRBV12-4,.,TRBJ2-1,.,CASTPSPGRISGDNEQFF,TGTGCCAGCACCCCCTCACCGGGCAGGATAAGTGGGGATAATGAGCAGTTCTTC
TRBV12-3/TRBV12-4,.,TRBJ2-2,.,CASTPVYTGELFF,TGTGCCAGCACCCCCGTGTACACCGGGGAGCTGTTTTTT